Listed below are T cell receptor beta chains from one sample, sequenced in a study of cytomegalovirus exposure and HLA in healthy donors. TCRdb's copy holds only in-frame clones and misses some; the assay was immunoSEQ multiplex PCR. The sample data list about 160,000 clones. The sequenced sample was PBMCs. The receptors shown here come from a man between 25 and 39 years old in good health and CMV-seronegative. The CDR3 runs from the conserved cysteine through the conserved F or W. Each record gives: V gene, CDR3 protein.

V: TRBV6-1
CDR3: CASRAGGSGNEKLFF

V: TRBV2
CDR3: CASSARRVANYGYTF

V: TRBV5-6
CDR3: CASSSRGDSRGAFF

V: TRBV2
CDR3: CASSPRGFRGQPQHF

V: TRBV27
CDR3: CASQAGGTYNEQFF

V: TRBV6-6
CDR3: CASSYRRRGTNEKLFF

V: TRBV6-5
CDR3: CASSQKAGTTYEQYF

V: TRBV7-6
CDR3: CASSPRTGYGYTF

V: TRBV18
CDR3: CASSQITGVGDDTEAFF

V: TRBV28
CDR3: CASSFWGLAENTGELFF

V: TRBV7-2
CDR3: CASSLGTEASGYTF

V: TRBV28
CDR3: CASSLFVNRGIYGYTF

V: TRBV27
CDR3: CASSLIRGEQYF

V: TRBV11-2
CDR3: CASSLGLLAVVGTDTQYF

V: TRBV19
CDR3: CASSLQGGQETQYF

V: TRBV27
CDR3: CASSLYSYEQYF

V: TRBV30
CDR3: CAWGGLAGFPNEQYF

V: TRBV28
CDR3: CASFWTGDTEAFF

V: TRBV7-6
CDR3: CASSLDPPLGLAGGQKQETQYF

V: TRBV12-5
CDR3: CASGFEREGQNEQFF

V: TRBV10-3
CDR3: CAIRTENTGELFF

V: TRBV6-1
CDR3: CASTSRSLNEKLFF

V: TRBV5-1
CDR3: CASSPGTGMVYTEAFF

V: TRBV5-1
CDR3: CASSLELGVYEQYF

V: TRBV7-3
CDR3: CASSSQGAGNTGGLFF

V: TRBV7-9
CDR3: CASSPQGNEKLFF

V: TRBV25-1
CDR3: CASSEGTGGNEQFF

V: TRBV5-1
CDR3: CASSLVPGNEQYF

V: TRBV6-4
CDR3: CASSGAGDGGEQFF

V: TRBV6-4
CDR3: CASSDGRDSDTQYF

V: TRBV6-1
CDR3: CASKLTQGSPGYTF

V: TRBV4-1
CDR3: CASSQVLNSYNEQFF

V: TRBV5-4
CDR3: CASSPPQGNLGHEQYF

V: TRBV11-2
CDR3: CASSLAGTGGYTF

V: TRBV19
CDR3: CASSLRDTETEAFF

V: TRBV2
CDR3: CASTQGVWNEQFF

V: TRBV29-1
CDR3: CSARQGVKTDTQYF

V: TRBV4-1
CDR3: CASSQDIVSGKKQFF

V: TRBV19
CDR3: CASSISGISSEQYF

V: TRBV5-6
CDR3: CASSLPTGPHGYTF

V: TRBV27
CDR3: CASSYGAGNQPQHF

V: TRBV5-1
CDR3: CASSLQGLALDEQFF

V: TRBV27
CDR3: CASSTTTGETQYF

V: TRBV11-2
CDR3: CASSLDRGQGTPSGNTIYF

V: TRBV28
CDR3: CASSTGGNGYTF

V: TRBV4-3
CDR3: CASSQAGTPDSGNTIYF

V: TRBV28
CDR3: CASSPGQVAGQPQHF

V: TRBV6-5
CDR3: CASSGGAASTDTQYF